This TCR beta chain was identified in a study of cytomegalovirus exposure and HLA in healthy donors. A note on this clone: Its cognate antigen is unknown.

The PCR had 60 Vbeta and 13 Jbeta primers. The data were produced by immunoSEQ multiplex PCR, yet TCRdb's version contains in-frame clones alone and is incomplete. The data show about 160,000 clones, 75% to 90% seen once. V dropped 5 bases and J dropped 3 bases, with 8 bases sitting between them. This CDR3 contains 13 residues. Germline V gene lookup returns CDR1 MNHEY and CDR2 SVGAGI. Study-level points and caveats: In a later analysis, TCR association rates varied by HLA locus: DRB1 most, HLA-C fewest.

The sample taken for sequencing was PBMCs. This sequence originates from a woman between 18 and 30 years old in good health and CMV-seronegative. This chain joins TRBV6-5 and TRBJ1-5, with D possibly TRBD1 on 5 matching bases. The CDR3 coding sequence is TGTGCCAGCAGTAGACAGCTCAATCAGCCCCAGCATTTT. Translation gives CASSRQLNQPQHF.